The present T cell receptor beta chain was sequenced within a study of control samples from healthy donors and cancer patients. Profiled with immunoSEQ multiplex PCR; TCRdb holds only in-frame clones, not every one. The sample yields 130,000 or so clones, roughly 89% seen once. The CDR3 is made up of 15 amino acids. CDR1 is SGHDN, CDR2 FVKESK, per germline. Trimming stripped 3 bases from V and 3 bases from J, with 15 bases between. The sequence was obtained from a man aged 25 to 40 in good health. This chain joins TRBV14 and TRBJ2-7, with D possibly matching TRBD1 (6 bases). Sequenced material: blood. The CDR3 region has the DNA TGTGCCAGCAGCCACGGGACACATAATAACTACGAGCAGTACTTC. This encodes CASSHGTHNNYEQYF. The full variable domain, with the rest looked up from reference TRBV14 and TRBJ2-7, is EAGVTQFPSHSVIEKGQTVTLRCDPISGHDNLYWYRRVMGKEIKFLLHFVKESKQDESGMPNNRFLAERTGGTYSTLKVQPAELEDSGVYFCASSHGTHNNYEQYFGPGTRLTVT.